Shown below are 20 T cell receptor beta chains from a single sample sequenced in a study of CD8 T cells in Susac syndrome. Random hexamers served to reverse transcribe roughly 0.5 to 1 ug RNA. TCRdb re-derived calls from the immunoSEQ multiplex PCR reads in MiXCR, one entry per CDR3 protein. This sample yields more than 150,000 distinct CDR3 sequences, of which 95% are seen a single time; approximately 0.16% belongs to the top ten. Sequenced input: CD8+ T cells from PBMCs. The source is a human donor with Susac syndrome.

The chain links TRBV4-1 to TRBJ2-1; 7 nucleotides agree with TRBD2. Looked up from germline, CDR1 is MGHRA and CDR2 is YSYEKL. This CDR3 has 15 residues. V shed 5 bases and J 8 bases; nucleotides not matched to a gene: 12. The CDR3 nucleotides read TGCGCCAGCAGCGTGGGACTAACGAACGGGGATGAGCAGTTCTTC. It codes for CASSVGLTNGDEQFF.

The chain links TRBV28 to TRBJ1-2, with D possibly being TRBD1 (5 bases). The germline gives CDR1 MDHEN, CDR2 SYDVKM. The CDR3 runs to 14 residues. The V end was cut by 5 bases, the J end by 0 bases, with 10 bases between. The CDR3 protein is CASSPPGANYGYTF. The CDR3, as DNA: TGTGCCAGCAGTCCCCCGGGGGCTAACTATGGCTACACCTTC.

The chain recombines TRBV30 with TRBJ1-4, with unresolved D. Germline CDR1 is GTSNPN and CDR2 is SVGIG (reference sequence). The CDR3 has 13 amino acids. The V end was cut by 3 bases, the J end by 3 bases, with 8 bases between. CDR3 sequence (DNA): TGTGCCTGGAGATCCAGCTCTAATGAAAAACTGTTTTTT. It yields the protein CAWRSSSNEKLFF.

The count of this clonotype is one. The V and J genes are TRBV9 and TRBJ1-3, with D hard to call. The V gene lost 0 bases and the J gene lost 0 bases, with 7 bases spanning the gap. The V gene's germline CDR1 is SGDLS and CDR2 YYNGEE. The CDR3 loop spans 15 amino acids. DNA for the CDR3: TGTGCCAGCAGCGTAGGAGCGGACTCTGGAAACACCATATATTTT. It encodes CASSVGADSGNTIYF.

This chain links TRBV9 with TRBJ1-4; 7 nucleotides line up with TRBD1. The V and J ends lost 3 bases and 8 bases, in that order; junction bases with no gene match: 13. Germline values: CDR1 SGDLS, CDR2 YYNGEE. The CDR3 sequence is 16 residues long. In DNA form, the CDR3 reads TGTGCCAGCAGCGCTTCTAGACAGGGATTTAGAGAAAAACTGTTTTTT. Protein: CASSASRQGFREKLFF.

The V and J genes are TRBV19 and TRBJ2-1; possibly TRBD2 for D (7 bases). Germline V gene lookup returns CDR1 LNHDA and CDR2 SQIVND (reference sequence). This CDR3 is 14 amino acids long. V dropped 6 bases and J dropped 4 bases, with 13 bases sitting between them. CDR3 in amino acids: CASRDGGQYNEQFF. In DNA, the CDR3 is TGTGCCAGTAGGGACGGGGGGCAATACAATGAGCAGTTCTTC.

The chain links TRBV25-1 to TRBJ1-1; tentatively, D is TRBD1 (6 bases). In germline, CDR1 is MGHDK, CDR2 SYGVNS. V lost 4 bases, J lost 3 bases, and 15 bases lay in between. The CDR3 extends over 15 amino acids. The CDR3: CASSGYRERDTEAFF. The DNA of the CDR3 is TGTGCCAGCAGTGGATACAGGGAACGGGACACTGAAGCTTTCTTT.

The V gene is TRBV5-1, the J gene TRBJ2-2, with D maybe TRBD1 (5 bases). CDR1 is SGHRS, CDR2 YFSETQ, per germline. Deletions cut 4 bases from V and 1 base from J, with 11 bases between. This CDR3 comprises 15 residues. The CDR3 DNA reads TGCGCCAGCAGCCAAAGACAGATGAACACCGGGGAGCTGTTTTTT. Protein sequence: CASSQRQMNTGELFF.

The chain couples TRBV7-9 to TRBJ2-2, with TRBD2 as a possible D gene (6 bases). V dropped 8 bases and J dropped 13 bases, with 17 bases sitting between them. Germline CDR1 SEHNR, CDR2 FQNEAQ (reference sequence). The CDR3 loop spans 12 amino acids. The CDR3 region is CASSNLWDSLFF. DNA of the CDR3: TGTGCCAGCTCCAACCTCTGGGACTCGCTGTTTTTT.

Only one count was recorded for this clonotype. The chain uses TRBV30 and TRBJ2-7; 7 bases fit TRBD1. J gave up 6 bases and V 2 bases, and 1 base lay outside the gene matches. The CDR3 covers 11 residues. Germline CDR1 and CDR2: GTSNPN and SVGIG (reference sequence). CDR3 sequence: CAWSRQGEQYF. The CDR3 coding sequence is TGTGCCTGGAGTAGACAGGGCGAGCAGTACTTC.

The chain is built from TRBV9 and TRBJ2-7; D is perhaps TRBD1 (6 bases). The germline V gene has CDR1 SGDLS and CDR2 YYNGEE. This CDR3 comprises 15 residues. V gave up 4 bases and J gave up 0 bases, with 14 bases separating them. CDR3 residues: CASSPTGTPSYEQYF. CDR3 DNA sequence: TGTGCCAGCAGCCCCACCGGGACACCCTCCTACGAGCAGTACTTC.

V usage is TRBV7-9 and J usage is TRBJ2-7; D possibly corresponds to TRBD2 (6 bases). V was cut by 0 bases and J by 5 bases, with 17 bases left in between. CDR1 and CDR2 from the germline V gene are SEHNR and FQNEAQ (reference sequence). The length of the CDR3 is 16 residues. As DNA, the CDR3 is TGTGCCAGCAGCTTAGCTCTGGGGACTTATTTTAACGAGCAGTACTTC. Translation gives CASSLALGTYFNEQYF.

V is TRBV27 and J is TRBJ2-7, with D possibly called TRBD1 or TRBD2 (5 bases each). This CDR3 has 15 amino acids. CDR1 and CDR2 from the germline V gene are MNHEY and SMNVEV (reference sequence). The V and J ends lost 2 bases and 3 bases respectively, with 14 bases between them. In DNA, the CDR3 is TGTGCCAGCAGTTTAACCCATCGGGGCAACTACGAGCAGTACTTC. Amino acid sequence: CASSLTHRGNYEQYF.

The V gene is TRBV3-1, the J gene TRBJ1-6, with D uncertain. CDR3 length: 13 residues. The germline V and J ends were trimmed by 3 bases and 7 bases, with 7 bases remaining between them. CDR1 LGHDT and CDR2 YNNKEL come from the germline V gene (reference sequence). The CDR3 region has the DNA TGTGCCAGCAGCCAGTTGGAAAATTCACCCCTCCACTTT. Residues: CASSQLENSPLHF.

This clonotype showed up just once. The rearrangement joins TRBV20-1 to TRBJ2-1, with TRBD2 identical over 9 bases. V gave up 6 bases and J gave up 0 bases; unmatched junction bases: 18. The germline V gene encodes CDR1 DFQATT and CDR2 SNEGSKA (reference sequence). The length of the CDR3 is 19 residues. The CDR3 spells CSALGISGGQPHSYNEQFF. For the CDR3, the DNA is TGCAGTGCCCTAGGTATTAGCGGGGGCCAACCTCACTCCTACAATGAGCAGTTCTTC.

The rearrangement uses TRBV9 and TRBJ2-1; 10 bases are shared with TRBD2. CDR1 is SGDLS, CDR2 YYNGEE, per germline. The CDR3 totals 15 residues. Germline trimming cut 4 bases from V and 4 bases from J; bases unmatched to any gene: 5. The CDR3 loop is CASSPPSGGYNEQFF. The CDR3 region has the DNA TGTGCCAGCAGCCCCCCTAGCGGGGGTTACAATGAGCAGTTCTTC.

The rearrangement uses TRBV3-1 and TRBJ2-7, with D perhaps given as TRBD1 or TRBD2 (6 bases each). Germline values: CDR1 LGHDT, CDR2 YNNKEL (reference sequence). V lost 6 bases and J 2 bases, leaving 17 bases between the germline ends. The CDR3 has 15 residues. The CDR3 sequence is CASSYPGDSPYEQYF. DNA of the CDR3: TGTGCCAGCAGTTATCCAGGGGACTCCCCCTACGAGCAGTACTTC.

The chain links TRBV12-3 or TRBV12-4 to TRBJ2-2; 8 bases match TRBD2. CDR3 size: 17 residues. V lost 5 bases to trimming and J lost 0 bases; unmatched junction nucleotides: 8. The CDR3 protein is CASSTEPSGPNTGELFF. The CDR3 nucleotides read TGTGCCAGCAGTACCGAACCTAGCGGGCCGAACACCGGGGAGCTGTTTTTT.

Written as DNA, the CDR3 is TGTGCCAGCAGCCAAGATCGACCCCTTACAGGGCAGGCTTTCTTT. It codes for CASSQDRPLTGQAFF. The chain uses TRBV3-1 and TRBJ1-1; possibly TRBD1 for D (6 bases). Germline V lookup: CDR1 LGHDT, CDR2 YNNKEL (reference sequence). The CDR3 sequence is 15 residues long. Trimming stripped 0 bases from V and 11 bases from J, with 19 bases between.

This clonotype was picked up a small number of times. This chain connects TRBV30 to TRBJ1-2; D is perhaps TRBD1 (5 bases). Trimming left V 1 base short and J 4 bases short, with 7 bases between. This CDR3 region has 12 residues. Germline-derived CDR1 and CDR2 are GTSNPN and SVGIG (reference sequence). In DNA form, the CDR3 reads TGTGCCTGGAGTGGGCAGGGCTATGGCTACACCTTC. It codes for CAWSGQGYGYTF.